The following is a T cell receptor (beta chain) sequence with its context. The sample belongs to a study of blood T cell repertoires in COVID-19. Study details: The analysed material was cDNA or gDNA that came from T cells, B-cell-depleted T cells, or PBMCs.

Per the germline V gene, CDR1 is MNHEY and CDR2 is SVGAGI. The CDR3 is 15 amino acids. With 6 bases clipped from V and 1 base from J, the junction kept 6 bases outside the gene matches. Measured with immunoSEQ multiplex PCR; TCRdb has only the in-frame clones, and not every one. The sample records about 310,000 clones, around 87% being singletons. The origin of this receptor is a man aged 45-60 years with active or convalescent COVID-19. Sequenced: peripheral blood. The chain employs TRBV6-5 and TRBJ2-5; 9 bases map to TRBD1. This CDR3 reads CASRDRGGSQETQYF. The CDR3 nucleotides read TGTGCCAGCAGAGACAGGGGGGGATCCCAAGAGACCCAGTACTTC.